The 7 T cell receptor beta chains presented below share a single source sample, sequenced in a study of OX40 agonist ivuxolimab in advanced cancers. Library construction relied on the immunoSEQ multiplex PCR assay. TCRdb took over this immuneACCESS table, retaining in-frame rearrangements with V and J assigned. Such tables are incomplete; in checked studies, under half of the missing clones stem from an unresolved V gene, and the remainder is unexplained. The sample records just under 75,000 clones, 92% of which are singletons. Clones ranked in the top ten supply more than 0.4% of the sample. The material sequenced was CD4+ or CD8+ T cells sorted from blood, taken in a trial of the OX40 agonist ivuxolimab. Receptors were obtained from an adult with an advanced solid tumor such as melanoma, head and neck, liver or kidney cancer.

The gene calls are TRBV19 and TRBJ2-7; possibly TRBD1 for D (7 bases). Per germline, CDR1 LNHDA and CDR2 SQIVND (reference sequence). This CDR3 spans 16 amino acids. V was trimmed by 2 bases and J by 0 bases, leaving 14 bases between them. DNA of the CDR3: TGTGCCAGTAGTATATCCTCAGGGGGGACCTCCTACGAGCAGTACTTC. It encodes CASSISSGGTSYEQYF. Full variable domain (remainder filled in from reference TRBV19 and TRBJ2-7): DGGITQSPKYLFRKEGQNVTLSCEQNLNHDAMYWYRQDPGQGLRLIYYSQIVNDFQKGDIAEGYSVSREKKESFPLTVTSAQKNPTAFYLCASSISSGGTSYEQYFGPGTRLTVT.

The chain combines TRBV4-2 with TRBJ2-1; the match to TRBD2 covers 7 bases. CDR3 length equals 16 residues. V trimming: 1 base; J trimming: 4 bases; junction bases outside the gene matches: 7. The germline V gene has CDR1 LGHNA and CDR2 YNFKEQ. In DNA form, the CDR3 reads TGTGCCAGCAGCCAAGTTCCAGCGGGATCTTACAATGAGCAGTTCTTC. Encoded protein: CASSQVPAGSYNEQFF.

The chain employs TRBV6-1 and TRBJ2-2; D remains ambiguous. Trimming pared 8 bases from V and 1 base from J, leaving 14 bases between. Germline values: CDR1 MNHNS, CDR2 SASEGT. CDR3 length: 15 residues. CDR3 sequence: CASLGPPRNTGELFF. CDR3 nucleotide sequence: TGTGCCAGCCTGGGCCCCCCACGGAACACCGGGGAGCTGTTTTTT.

The CDR3 DNA follows: TGTGCCAGCAGCCTGGGGACAGGGGAGGTCGTTTGGTATTCACCCCTCCACTTT. This codes for CASSLGTGEVVWYSPLHF. This chain links TRBV5-6 with TRBJ1-6, with TRBD1 matching 10 bases. The CDR3 covers 18 residues. The V segment lost 4 bases and the J segment 8 bases; nucleotides outside the gene matches: 15. CDR1 is SGHDT, CDR2 YYEEEE, per germline.

CDR3: CASSLGRSYNEQFF. The CDR3 coding sequence is TGTGCCAGCAGCTTGGGCAGGTCCTACAATGAGCAGTTCTTC. This rearrangement joins TRBV5-6 to TRBJ2-1; no clear D gene. The CDR3 has 14 residues. CDR1 and CDR2 (germline): SGHDT, YYEEEE. V lost 0 bases to trimming and J lost 1 base, with 5 bases between them.

The chain employs TRBV18 and TRBJ2-1, with D perhaps TRBD1 (6 bases). CDR1 and CDR2 from the germline V gene are KGHSH and LQKENI. The CDR3 runs to 16 residues. V gave up 0 bases and J gave up 3 bases, with 12 bases separating them. CDR3 bases: TGTGCCAGCTCACCACCGCCAGGGGTTGTCTACAATGAGCAGTTCTTC. Amino acids: CASSPPPGVVYNEQFF.

This chain uses TRBV25-1 with TRBJ2-2; tentatively, D is TRBD2 (5 bases). V lost 1 base and J lost 1, with 7 bases in between. Looked up from germline, CDR1 is MGHDK and CDR2 is SYGVNS. CDR3 length equals 15 residues. The CDR3 DNA sequence: TGTGCCAGCAGTGAATTTCGGGGGAACACCGGGGAGCTGTTTTTT. Protein sequence: CASSEFRGNTGELFF.